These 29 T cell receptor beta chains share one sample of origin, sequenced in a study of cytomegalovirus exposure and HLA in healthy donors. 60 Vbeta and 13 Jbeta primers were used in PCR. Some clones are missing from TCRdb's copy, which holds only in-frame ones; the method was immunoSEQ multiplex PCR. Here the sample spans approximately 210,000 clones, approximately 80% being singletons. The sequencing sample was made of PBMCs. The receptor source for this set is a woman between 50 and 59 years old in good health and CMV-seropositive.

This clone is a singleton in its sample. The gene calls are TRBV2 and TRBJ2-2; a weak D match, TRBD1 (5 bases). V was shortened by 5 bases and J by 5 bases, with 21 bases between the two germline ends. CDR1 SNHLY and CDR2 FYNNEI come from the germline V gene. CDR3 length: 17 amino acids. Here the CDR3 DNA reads TGTGCCAGCAGTCCACAAGGCGGCAGGGTGGGGACCGGGGAGCTGTTTTTT. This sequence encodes CASSPQGGRVGTGELFF.

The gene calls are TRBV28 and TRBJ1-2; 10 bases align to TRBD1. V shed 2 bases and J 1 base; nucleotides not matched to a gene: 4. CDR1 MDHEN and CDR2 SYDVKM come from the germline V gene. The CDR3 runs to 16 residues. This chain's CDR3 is CASSLPWTGGNYGYTF. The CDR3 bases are TGTGCCAGCAGTTTACCCTGGACAGGGGGTAACTATGGCTACACCTTC.

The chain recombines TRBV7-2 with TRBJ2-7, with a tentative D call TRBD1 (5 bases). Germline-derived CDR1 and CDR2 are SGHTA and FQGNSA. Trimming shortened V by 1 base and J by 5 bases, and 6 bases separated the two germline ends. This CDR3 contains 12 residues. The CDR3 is CASSLEGNEQYF. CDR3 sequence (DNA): TGTGCCAGCAGCTTAGAGGGGAACGAGCAGTACTTC.

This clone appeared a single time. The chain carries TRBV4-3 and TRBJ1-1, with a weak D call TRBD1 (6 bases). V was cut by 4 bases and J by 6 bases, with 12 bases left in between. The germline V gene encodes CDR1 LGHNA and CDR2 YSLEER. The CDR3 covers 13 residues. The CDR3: CASSPSQGSEAFF. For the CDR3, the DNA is TGCGCCAGCAGCCCTTCACAGGGTTCTGAAGCTTTCTTT.

This CDR3 is CASSIGQGIGYTF. The CDR3 region has the DNA TGTGCCAGCAGCATCGGACAGGGGATAGGCTACACCTTC. This chain uses TRBV7-2 with TRBJ1-2; 9 positions match TRBD1. Germline V gene sequence: CDR1 SGHTA, CDR2 FQGNSA. After removal of 5 bases from V and 8 bases from J, the junction contained 6 bases not matched to a gene. CDR3 size: 13 residues.

The chain's CDR3 is CASSLGGGRRNEQFF. CDR3 DNA sequence: TGTGCCAGCAGCTTAGGCGGGGGGCGCCGCAATGAGCAGTTCTTC. This rearrangement joins TRBV5-6 to TRBJ2-1, with 8 bases that match TRBD2. In germline, CDR1 is SGHDT, CDR2 YYEEEE. Trimming removed 2 bases from V and 6 bases from J; junction bases left unmatched: 7. The CDR3 runs 15 residues.

The CDR3 DNA sequence: TGTGCCAGCAACCAGACAGGGCTAAGCACCGGGGAGCTGTTTTTT. It codes for CASNQTGLSTGELFF. This chain joins TRBV21-1 and TRBJ2-2; the table names TRBD1, a call not compared with the DNA. TRBV21-1 is termed a pseudogene. The CDR3 loop spans 15 amino acids.

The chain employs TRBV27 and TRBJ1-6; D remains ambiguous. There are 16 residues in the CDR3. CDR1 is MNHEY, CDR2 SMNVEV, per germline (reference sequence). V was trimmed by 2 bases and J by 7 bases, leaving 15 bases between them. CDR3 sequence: CASSLIWSLRNSPLHF. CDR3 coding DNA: TGTGCCAGCAGTTTAATATGGTCTTTACGGAATTCACCCCTCCACTTT.

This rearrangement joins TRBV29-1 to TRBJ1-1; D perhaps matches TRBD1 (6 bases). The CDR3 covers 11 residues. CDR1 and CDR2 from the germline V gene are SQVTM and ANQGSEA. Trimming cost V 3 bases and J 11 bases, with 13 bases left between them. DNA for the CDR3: TGCAGCGTTGATGGGGGGGCGCGGGCTTTCTTT. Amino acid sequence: CSVDGGARAFF.

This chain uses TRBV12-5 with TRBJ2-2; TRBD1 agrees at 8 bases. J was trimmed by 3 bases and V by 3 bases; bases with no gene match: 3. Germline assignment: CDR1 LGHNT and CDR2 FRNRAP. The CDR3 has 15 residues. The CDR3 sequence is CASGLGQGHTGELFF. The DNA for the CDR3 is TGTGCTAGTGGTTTAGGACAGGGCCACACCGGGGAGCTGTTTTTT. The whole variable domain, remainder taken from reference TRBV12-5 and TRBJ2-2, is DARVTQTPRHKVTEMGQEVTMRCQPILGHNTVFWYRQTMMQGLELLAYFRNRAPLDDSGMPKDRFSAEMPDATLATLKIQPSEPRDSAVYFCASGLGQGHTGELFFGEGSRLTVL.

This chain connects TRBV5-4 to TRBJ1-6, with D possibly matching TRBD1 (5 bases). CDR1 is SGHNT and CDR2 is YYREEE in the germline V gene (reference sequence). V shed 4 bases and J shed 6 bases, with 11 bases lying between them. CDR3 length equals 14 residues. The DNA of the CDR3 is TGTGCCAGCAGCCCAGGGACTGCTAATTCACCCCTCCACTTT. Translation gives CASSPGTANSPLHF.

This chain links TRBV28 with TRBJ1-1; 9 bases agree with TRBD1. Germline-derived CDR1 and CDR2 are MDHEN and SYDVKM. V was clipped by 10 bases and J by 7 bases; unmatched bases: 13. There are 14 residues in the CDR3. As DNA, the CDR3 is TGTGCCATCCCGGGGGGACAGGGAGATAATGAAGCTTTCTTT. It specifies CAIPGGQGDNEAFF.

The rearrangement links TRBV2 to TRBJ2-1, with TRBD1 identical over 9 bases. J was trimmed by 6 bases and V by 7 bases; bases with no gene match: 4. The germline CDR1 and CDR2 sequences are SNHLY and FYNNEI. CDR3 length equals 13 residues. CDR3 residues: CASTRDRVNEQFF. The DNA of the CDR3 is TGTGCCAGCACCCGGGACAGGGTCAATGAGCAGTTCTTC.

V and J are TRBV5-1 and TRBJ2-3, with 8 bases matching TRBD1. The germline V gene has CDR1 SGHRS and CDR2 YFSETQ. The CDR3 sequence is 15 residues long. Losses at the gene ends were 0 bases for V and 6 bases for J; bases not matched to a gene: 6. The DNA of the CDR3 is TGCGCCAGCAGCTTGGCCGGACAGGGTCCCGATACGCAGTATTTT. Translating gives CASSLAGQGPDTQYF.

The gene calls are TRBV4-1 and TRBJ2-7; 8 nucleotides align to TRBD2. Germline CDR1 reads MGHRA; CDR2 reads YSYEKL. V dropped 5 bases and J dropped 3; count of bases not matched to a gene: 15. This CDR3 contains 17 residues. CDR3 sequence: CASSVGGVVGTSYEQYF. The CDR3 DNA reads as TGCGCCAGCAGCGTGGGGGGGGTGGTAGGGACTAGCTACGAGCAGTACTTC.

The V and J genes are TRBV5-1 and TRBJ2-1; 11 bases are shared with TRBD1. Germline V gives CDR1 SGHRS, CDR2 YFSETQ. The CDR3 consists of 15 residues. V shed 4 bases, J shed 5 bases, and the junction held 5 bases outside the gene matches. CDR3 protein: CASSRTGGANNEQFF. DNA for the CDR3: TGCGCCAGCAGCCGGACAGGGGGCGCAAACAATGAGCAGTTCTTC.

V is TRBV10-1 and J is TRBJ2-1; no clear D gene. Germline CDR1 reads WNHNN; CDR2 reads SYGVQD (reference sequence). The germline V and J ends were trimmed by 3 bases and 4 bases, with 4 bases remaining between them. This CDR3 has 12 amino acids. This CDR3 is CASSDLYNEQFF. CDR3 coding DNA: TGCGCCAGCAGTGACTTATACAATGAGCAGTTCTTC.

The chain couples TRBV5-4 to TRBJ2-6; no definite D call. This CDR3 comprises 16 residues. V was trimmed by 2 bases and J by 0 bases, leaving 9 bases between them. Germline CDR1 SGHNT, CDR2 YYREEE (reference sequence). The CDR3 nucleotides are TGTGCCAGCAGCTTCGGCGGAGACTCTGGGGCCAACGTCCTGACTTTC. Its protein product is CASSFGGDSGANVLTF.

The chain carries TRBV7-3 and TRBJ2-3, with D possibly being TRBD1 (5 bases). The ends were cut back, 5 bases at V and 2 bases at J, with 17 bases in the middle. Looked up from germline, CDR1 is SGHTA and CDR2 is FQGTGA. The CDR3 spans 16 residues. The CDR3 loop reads CASSPQGSWDTDTQYF. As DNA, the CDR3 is TGTGCCAGCAGCCCCCAGGGAAGTTGGGACACAGATACGCAGTATTTT.

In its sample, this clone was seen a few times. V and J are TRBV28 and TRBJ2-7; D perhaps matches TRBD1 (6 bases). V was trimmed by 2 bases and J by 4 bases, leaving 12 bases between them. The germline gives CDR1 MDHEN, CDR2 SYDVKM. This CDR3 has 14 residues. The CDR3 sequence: CASSLGAQGYEQYF. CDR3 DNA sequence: TGTGCCAGCAGTTTAGGTGCTCAGGGGTACGAGCAGTACTTC.

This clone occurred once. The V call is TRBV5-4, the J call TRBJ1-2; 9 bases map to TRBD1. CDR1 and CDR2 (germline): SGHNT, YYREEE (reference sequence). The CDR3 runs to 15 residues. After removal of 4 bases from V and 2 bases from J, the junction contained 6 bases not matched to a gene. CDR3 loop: CASSPRTGDNYGYTF. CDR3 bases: TGTGCCAGCAGCCCACGGACAGGGGACAACTATGGCTACACCTTC.

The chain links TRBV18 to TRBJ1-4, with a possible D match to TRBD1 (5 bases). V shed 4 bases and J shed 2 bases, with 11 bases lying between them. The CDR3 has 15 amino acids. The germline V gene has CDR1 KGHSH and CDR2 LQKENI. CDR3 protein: CASSQQRGTNEKLFF. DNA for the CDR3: TGTGCCAGCTCACAGCAGCGGGGGACTAATGAAAAACTGTTTTTT. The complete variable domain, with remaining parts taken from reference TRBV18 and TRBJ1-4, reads NAGVMQNPRHLVRRRGQEARLRCSPMKGHSHVYWYRQLPEEGLKFMVYLQKENIIDESGMPKERFSAEFPKEGPSILRIQQVVRGDSAAYFCASSQQRGTNEKLFFGSGTQLSVL.

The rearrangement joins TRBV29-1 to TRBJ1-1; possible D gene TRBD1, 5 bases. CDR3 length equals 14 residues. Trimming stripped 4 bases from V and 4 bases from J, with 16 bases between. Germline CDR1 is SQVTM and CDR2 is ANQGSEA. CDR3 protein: CSVGVDTFGTEAFF. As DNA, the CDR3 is TGCAGCGTTGGGGTGGACACTTTTGGCACTGAAGCTTTCTTT.

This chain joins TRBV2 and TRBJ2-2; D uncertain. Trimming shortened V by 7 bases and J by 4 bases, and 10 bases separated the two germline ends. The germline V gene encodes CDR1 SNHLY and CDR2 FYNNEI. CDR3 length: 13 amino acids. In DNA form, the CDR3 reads TGTGCCAGCAAGAGGTCGGGCACCGGGGAGCTGTTTTTT. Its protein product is CASKRSGTGELFF.

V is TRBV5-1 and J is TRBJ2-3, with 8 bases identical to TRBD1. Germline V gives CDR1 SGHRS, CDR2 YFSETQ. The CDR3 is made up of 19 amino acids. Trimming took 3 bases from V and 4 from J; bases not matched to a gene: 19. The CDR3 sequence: CASSSTLNSQGAPADTQYF. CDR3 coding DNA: TGCGCCAGCAGCTCCACCCTCAACTCTCAGGGGGCCCCCGCAGATACGCAGTATTTT.

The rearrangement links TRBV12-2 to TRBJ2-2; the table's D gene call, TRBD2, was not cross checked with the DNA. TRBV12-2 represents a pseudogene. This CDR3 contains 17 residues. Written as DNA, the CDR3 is TGTGCAAGTCGCCGGACTAGCGGGGGGGCCGAGGCCGGGGAGCTGTTTTTT. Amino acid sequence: CASRRTSGGAEAGELFF.

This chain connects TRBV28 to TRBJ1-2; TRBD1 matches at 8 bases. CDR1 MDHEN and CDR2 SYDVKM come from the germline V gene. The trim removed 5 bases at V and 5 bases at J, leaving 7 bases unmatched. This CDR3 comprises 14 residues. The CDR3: CASSPPWTGYGYTF. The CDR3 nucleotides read TGTGCCAGCAGTCCCCCGTGGACAGGGTATGGCTACACCTTC.

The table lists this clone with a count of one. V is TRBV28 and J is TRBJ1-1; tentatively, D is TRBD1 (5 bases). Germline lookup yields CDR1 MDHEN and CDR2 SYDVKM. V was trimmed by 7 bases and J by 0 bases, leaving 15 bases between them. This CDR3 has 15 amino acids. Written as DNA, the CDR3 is TGTGCCAGCATTTCCGAACAGGCTTTGAACACTGAAGCTTTCTTT. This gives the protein CASISEQALNTEAFF.

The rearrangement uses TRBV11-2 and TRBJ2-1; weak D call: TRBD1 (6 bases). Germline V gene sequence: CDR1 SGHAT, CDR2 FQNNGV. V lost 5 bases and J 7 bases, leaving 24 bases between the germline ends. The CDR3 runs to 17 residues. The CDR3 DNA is TGTGCCAGCAGCCGATGGACCCAGGGGTGGGACAAGAATGAGCAGTTCTTC. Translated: CASSRWTQGWDKNEQFF. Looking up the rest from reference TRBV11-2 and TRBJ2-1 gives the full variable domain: EAGVAQSPRYKIIEKRQSVAFWCNPISGHATLYWYQQILGQGPKLLIQFQNNGVVDDSQLPKDRFSAERLKGVDSTLKIQPAKLEDSAVYLCASSRWTQGWDKNEQFFGPGTRLTVL.